A single sample gave rise to the 14 T cell receptor beta chains below, sequenced in a study of blood T cells in healthy people across ages. It was with a sample-barcoded 5' primer and a J-beta primer mix that a second PCR of roughly 7 to 11 cycles was run. TCRdb reanalysed the 5' RACE reads using MiXCR and keeps one entry per CDR3 protein. The data show fewer than 2 million distinct CDR3 sequences, roughly 43% seen once. Material: blood. These receptor sequences come from a human donor in good health.

The chain links TRBV29-1 to TRBJ1-1; tentatively, D is TRBD1 (6 bases). The CDR3 runs 15 residues. Germline V CDR1 and CDR2: SQVTM, ANQGSEA. Trimming shortened V by 3 bases and J by 0 bases, and 14 bases separated the two germline ends. CDR3 sequence (DNA): TGCAGCGTTGACACAGGGCATGATATGAACACTGAAGCTTTCTTT. Residues: CSVDTGHDMNTEAFF.

The V call is TRBV12-3 or TRBV12-4, the J call TRBJ2-7; 9 bases agree with TRBD1. The CDR3 totals 14 residues. With V trimmed by 5 bases and J by 6 bases, 8 bases remained unmatched. The CDR3 DNA reads as TGTGCCAGCAGTCACAACCGGGACAGGGCCGAGCAGTACTTC. It is translated as CASSHNRDRAEQYF.

The V gene is TRBV7-6, the J gene TRBJ2-7; the D gene is possibly TRBD2 (5 bases). Germline V gene sequence: CDR1 SGHVS, CDR2 FNYEAQ. There are 15 residues in the CDR3. Trimming shortened V by 5 bases and J by 3 bases, and 17 bases separated the two germline ends. The CDR3 bases are TGTGCCAGCAGCCTTAAACCGGACGGAGGCTACGAGCAGTACTTC. This translates into CASSLKPDGGYEQYF. The full variable domain, completed using reference TRBV7-6 and TRBJ2-7, is GAGVSQSPRYKVTKRGQDVALRCDPISGHVSLYWYRQALGQGPEFLTYFNYEAQQDKSGLPNDRFSAERPEGSISTLTIQRTEQRDSAMYRCASSLKPDGGYEQYFGPGTRLTVT.

Only a few counts were recorded for this clonotype. The chain joins TRBV15 to TRBJ1-2, with TRBD1 identical over 9 bases. The germline V gene has CDR1 LNHNV and CDR2 YYDKDF (reference sequence). Trimming at V came to 5 bases and at J to 4 bases, leaving 5 bases not matched to a gene. This CDR3 comprises 14 residues. CDR3 coding DNA: TGTGCCACCAGCTCCGGGACAGGGCTCTATGGCTACACCTTC. Amino acid sequence: CATSSGTGLYGYTF.

This chain connects TRBV6-2 or TRBV6-3 to TRBJ2-1; 7 nucleotides match TRBD1. The CDR3 is 14 amino acids. V dropped 4 bases and J dropped 9; count of bases not matched to a gene: 9. Germline assignment: CDR1 MNHEY and CDR2 SVGEGT. The CDR3 here is CASSFRGLGGEQFF. CDR3 coding DNA: TGTGCCAGCAGTTTTAGGGGGCTCGGAGGTGAGCAGTTCTTC.

This clonotype appeared a few times. This chain connects TRBV6-2 or TRBV6-3 to TRBJ2-4, with 9 bases that match TRBD1. The J call is uncertain, as TRBJ2-7 better fits the DNA end. Germline V gene data show CDR1 as MNHEY and CDR2 as SVGEGT. The CDR3 is 17 amino acids. CDR3 sequence: CASSYRSRGQGGNEQYF. CDR3 bases: TGTGCCAGCAGTTATCGCTCTCGGGGACAGGGCGGGAACGAGCAGTACTTC.

On this clonotype: A much larger clone sits a single nucleotide away, making a read error possible. V gene TRBV5-4 combines with J gene TRBJ2-7; D gene unclear. This CDR3 has 12 residues. Per germline, CDR1 SGHNT and CDR2 YYREEE (reference sequence). CDR3 loop: CACSSESYEQYF. The CDR3 DNA reads as TGTGCCTGCAGCTCCGAATCCTACGAGCAGTACTTC.

V and J are TRBV28 and TRBJ1-4; 8 nucleotides align to TRBD1. V gave up 4 bases and J gave up 8 bases; unmatched junction bases: 12. The CDR3 is 16 amino acids. Germline CDR1 is MDHEN and CDR2 is SYDVKM. CDR3 DNA sequence: TGTGCCAGCAGTTCCGGGACAGGATCGTTTGTAGAAAAACTGTTTTTT. It codes for CASSSGTGSFVEKLFF.

This clonotype has more than one count but fewer than ten. This chain links TRBV29-1 with TRBJ2-7; D call uncertain. Germline-derived CDR1 and CDR2 are SQVTM and ANQGSEA. The CDR3 has 14 residues. The ends were cut back, 3 bases at V and 2 bases at J, with 14 bases in the middle. CDR3 DNA sequence: TGCAGCGTTGATAGGCTAGTGGGTACCTACGAGCAGTACTTC. It specifies CSVDRLVGTYEQYF.

A note on this clonotype: One end of the junction does not line up with germline, which may come from a read error. This rearrangement joins TRBV25-1 to TRBJ2-3, with unresolved D. Per the germline V gene, CDR1 is MGHDK and CDR2 is SYGVNS. The CDR3 spans 10 residues. The CDR3 region is CAGSEFEQYF. In DNA, the CDR3 is TGTGCCGGCAGTGAATTTGAGCAGTATTTT.

The chain recombines TRBV5-6 with TRBJ2-7; possible D gene TRBD1, 6 bases. Germline loops: CDR1 SGHDT, CDR2 YYEEEE. This CDR3 contains 13 residues. Deletions cut 3 bases from V and 3 bases from J, with 10 bases between. The CDR3 nucleotides read TGTGCCAGCAGCTATGAAGGGGGCTACGAGCAGTACTTC. Translated, it gives CASSYEGGYEQYF.

The chain carries TRBV4-3 and TRBJ2-5; 10 bases are a match to TRBD2. The J segment lost 7 bases and the V segment lost 0 bases, leaving 5 bases of the junction unmatched. Germline values: CDR1 LGHNA, CDR2 YSLEER. CDR3 length: 15 residues. The CDR3 reads CASSQESGGARTQYF. For the CDR3, the DNA is TGCGCCAGCAGCCAAGAGAGCGGGGGGGCCCGGACCCAGTACTTC.

In this sample, this clonotype turned up a few times. CDR3 sequence (DNA): TGTGCCAGCAGTTACTTCGCGGGGGGCTATGAGCAGTTCTTC. Translated: CASSYFAGGYEQFF. V gene TRBV6-5 combines with J gene TRBJ2-1, with TRBD2 matching over 8 bases. With 1 base clipped from V and 8 bases from J, the junction kept 4 bases outside the gene matches. Per germline, CDR1 MNHEY and CDR2 SVGAGI. The CDR3 is made up of 14 amino acids.

V and J are TRBV19 and TRBJ1-2, with 7 nucleotides matching TRBD1. Germline V gene lookup returns CDR1 LNHDA and CDR2 SQIVND (reference sequence). V gave up 7 bases and J gave up 6 bases; unmatched junction bases: 8. The CDR3 runs 13 residues. For the CDR3, the DNA is TGTGCCAGTACGATGACAGGGTTCGATGGCTACACCTTC. Residues: CASTMTGFDGYTF.